The T cell receptor beta chain under discussion was sequenced for a study of T cells expressing NK-cell markers. This CDR3 is 15 amino acids long. TCRdb re-called the 5' RACE reads, yielding one record per CDR3 amino acid sequence without DNA. This table holds roughly 390,000 distinct CDR3 sequences. Sequences were obtained from blood T cells: a sorted CD56 or NKG2C T cell subset, CD4+ or CD8+ T cells, or bulk PBMC T cells (not recorded which). The rearrangement uses TRBV12-3 or TRBV12-4 and TRBJ2-1; TCRdb's D call of TRBD1 is untestable without DNA. This clonotype was obtained from a woman between 50 and 59 years old in good health. The CDR3 here is CASSLANTPGDEQFF.